This TCR beta chain was sequenced for a study of blood T cells in healthy people across ages (dated by TCRdb to the mid-2010s). General notes on the study: In model experiments, template switching captured about one uniquely barcoded TCR beta cDNA molecule for every two T cells. The study measured age-related changes in TCR beta repertoire diversity using deep sequencing normalized with unique cDNA molecular identifiers. The donors were split into four age groups: young (average 16 years), middle-aged (over 35), aged (over 55) and long-lived (over 75). To avoid experimental bias, donors of different ages were randomly spread across the sequencing lanes. The study analyzed two additional independent replicas of 1 million unique cDNA reads from the same blood draw for two donors, one aged 18 to 30 and one aged 80 or older. Overall study results and their limits: Conclusive comparison of naive and antigen-experienced compartments was prevented by the profiling of bulk unsorted PBMCs. A strong correlation was found between observed TCR beta diversity and the percentage of naive T cells measured by flow cytometry. Total diversity estimates from one million sequenced T cells were considered lower bounds and underestimates. As age increased, observed TCR beta diversity per million T cells dropped in a roughly linear way, and a significant reduction was already evident by age about 40. Compared with the aged group, the long-lived group had more naive CD4+ T cells, fewer expanded clones and increased TCR diversity, suggesting age selection. Because donor CMV infection status was unknown, age-related changes in expanded clonotypes were potentially confounded.

In the case of this clonotype: The antigen it recognizes is unknown. No base-level quality is on record; no much larger clone is a single base apart.

The library was prepared using 5' RACE. This sample was sequenced with an Illumina HiSeq 2500. A second PCR of about 6 to 11 cycles was performed with a sample-barcoded 5' primer and a J-beta primer mix. A template-switch 5' adaptor carrying 12 random nucleotides introduced a unique molecular identifier onto each TCR beta cDNA molecule. Each sample yielded at least 2.5 million CDR3-containing paired-end reads. The Mint cDNA synthesis kit, primed by a TRBC-specific oligonucleotide, was used to synthesize first-strand cDNA from all RNA. All cDNA was treated with uracil-DNA glycosylase and then went through a first 18-cycle PCR with the universal primers M1SS and BC2_uni_R. The study's own analysis went as follows. Normalization of each sample was performed by random selection of 1 million high-quality reads, each carrying a distinct molecular identifier. Instead of being binned into consensus sequences, reads with shared molecular identifiers were discarded. MiTCR, run with a Q25 quality threshold and the strictest error-elimination algorithm, handled CDR3 identification, clonotype clustering and error correction. A nonparametric unseen species model with Euler transformation was used to estimate a lower bound on total TCR beta diversity. TCRdb reanalyzed the raw reads on its own, using fastp at Q25 for trimming and MiXCR for clone calling, and kept in-frame beta chains. Entries are consolidated by CDR3 protein sequence, retaining the most common genes and DNA. Here the V and J calls rest on TCRdb's processing, not on the authors' analysis. The sample table records under 950,000 distinct CDR3 sequences; about a fifth of these occur just once. The ten most abundant clones make up 20% to 25% of the sample.

Donors were 39 systemically healthy Caucasian individuals from Russia aged roughly 6 to 90 years. Around 9.7 milliliters of peripheral blood were collected from each donor into EDTA-treated Vacutainer tubes. PBMCs were isolated by Ficoll-Paque density-gradient centrifugation, with at least 7 million obtained per sample. Total RNA was extracted from PBMCs with Trizol reagent, with at least 5.5 micrograms obtained per sample. The percentages of naive CD45RAhigh/CD27high T cells were determined by flow cytometry on a PBMC aliquot from every donor. Sequencing input: blood. This TCR derives from a man between 65 and 85 years old in good health.

The CDR3 here reads CSARGQSNEQFF. The sequence in DNA is TGCAGTGCTCGGGGACAGTCCAATGAGCAGTTCTTC. The sequence links TRBV20-1 to TRBJ2-5; the central 7 bases match TRBD1. Gene TRBJ2-1 matches the end of the DNA better, so the J call may be wrong. CDR1 and CDR2, looked up from the germline V gene (reference sequence), are DFQATT and SNEGSKA. The cysteine opens and the phenylalanine closes a CDR3 of 12 amino acids. The read is trimmed to its CDR3 DNA, 36 bases read in frame from base 1.